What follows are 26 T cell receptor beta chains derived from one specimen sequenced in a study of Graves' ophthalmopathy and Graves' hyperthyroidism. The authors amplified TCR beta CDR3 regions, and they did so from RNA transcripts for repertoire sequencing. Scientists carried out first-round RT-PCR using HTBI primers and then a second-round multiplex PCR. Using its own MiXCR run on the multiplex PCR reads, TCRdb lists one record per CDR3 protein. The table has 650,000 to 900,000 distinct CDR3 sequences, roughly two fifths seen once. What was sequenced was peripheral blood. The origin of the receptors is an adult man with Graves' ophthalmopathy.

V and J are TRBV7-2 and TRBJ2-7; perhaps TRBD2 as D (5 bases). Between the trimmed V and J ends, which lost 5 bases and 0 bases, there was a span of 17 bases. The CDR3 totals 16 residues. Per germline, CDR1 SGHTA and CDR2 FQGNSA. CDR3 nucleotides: TGTGCCAGCAGCCGGCCGACTACAACCATCTCCTACGAGCAGTACTTC. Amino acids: CASSRPTTTISYEQYF. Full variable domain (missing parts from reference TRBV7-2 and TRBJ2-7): GAGVSQSPSNKVTEKGKDVELRCDPISGHTALYWYRQSLGQGLEFLIYFQGNSAPDKSGLPSDRFSAERTGGSVSTLTIQRTQQEDSAVYLCASSRPTTTISYEQYFGPGTRLTVT.

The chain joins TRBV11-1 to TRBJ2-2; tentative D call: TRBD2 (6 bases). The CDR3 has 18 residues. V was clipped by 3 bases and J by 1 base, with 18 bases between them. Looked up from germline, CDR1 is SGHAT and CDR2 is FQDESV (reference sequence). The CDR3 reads CASSLGLVEGLNTGELFF. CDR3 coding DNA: TGTGCCAGCAGCTTGGGGCTCGTGGAGGGGTTGAACACCGGGGAGCTGTTTTTT.

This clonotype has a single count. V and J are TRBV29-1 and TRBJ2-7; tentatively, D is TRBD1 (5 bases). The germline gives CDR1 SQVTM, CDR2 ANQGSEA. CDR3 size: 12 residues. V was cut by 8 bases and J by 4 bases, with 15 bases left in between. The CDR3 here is CSLAAGPYEQYF. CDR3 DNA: TGCAGCTTGGCCGCAGGGCCGTACGAGCAGTACTTC.

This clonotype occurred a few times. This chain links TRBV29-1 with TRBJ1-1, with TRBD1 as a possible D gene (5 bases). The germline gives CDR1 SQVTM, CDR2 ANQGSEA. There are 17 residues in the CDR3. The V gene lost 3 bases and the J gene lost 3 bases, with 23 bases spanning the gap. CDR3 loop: CSVDHRDAASFYTEAFF. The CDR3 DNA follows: TGCAGCGTTGATCACCGGGACGCAGCTTCATTTTACACTGAAGCTTTCTTT. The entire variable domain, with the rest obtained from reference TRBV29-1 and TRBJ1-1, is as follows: SAVISQKPSRDICQRGTSLTIQCQVDSQVTMMFWYRQQPGQSLTLIATANQGSEATYESGFVIDKFPISRPNLTFSTLTVSNMSPEDSSIYLCSVDHRDAASFYTEAFFGQGTRLTVV.

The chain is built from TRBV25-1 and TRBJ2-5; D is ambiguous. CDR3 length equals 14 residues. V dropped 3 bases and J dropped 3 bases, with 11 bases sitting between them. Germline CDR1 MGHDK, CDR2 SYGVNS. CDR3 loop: CASSESFSEETQYF. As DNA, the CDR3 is TGTGCCAGCAGTGAGTCTTTTTCCGAAGAGACCCAGTACTTC.

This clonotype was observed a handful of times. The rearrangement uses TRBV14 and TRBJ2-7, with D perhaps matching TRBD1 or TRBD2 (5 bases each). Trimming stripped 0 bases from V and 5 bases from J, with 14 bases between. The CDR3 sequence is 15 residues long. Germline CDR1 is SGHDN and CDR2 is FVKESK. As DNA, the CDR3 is TGTGCCAGCAGCCAAGACCGGGGCTCGCTGAACGAGCAGTACTTC. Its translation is CASSQDRGSLNEQYF.

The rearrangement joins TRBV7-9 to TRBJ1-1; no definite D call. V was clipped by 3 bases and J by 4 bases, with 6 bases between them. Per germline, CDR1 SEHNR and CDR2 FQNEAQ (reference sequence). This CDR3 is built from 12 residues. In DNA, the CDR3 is TGTGCCAGCAGCTTCGGCTCCACTGAAGCTTTCTTT. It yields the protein CASSFGSTEAFF.

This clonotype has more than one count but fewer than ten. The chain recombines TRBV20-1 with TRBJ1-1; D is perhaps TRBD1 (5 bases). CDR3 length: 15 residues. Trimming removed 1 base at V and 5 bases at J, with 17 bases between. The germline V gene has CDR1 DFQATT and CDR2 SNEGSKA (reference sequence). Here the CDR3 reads CSARGRGAVRTEAFF. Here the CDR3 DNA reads TGCAGTGCTAGAGGTCGGGGCGCAGTGAGGACTGAAGCTTTCTTT.

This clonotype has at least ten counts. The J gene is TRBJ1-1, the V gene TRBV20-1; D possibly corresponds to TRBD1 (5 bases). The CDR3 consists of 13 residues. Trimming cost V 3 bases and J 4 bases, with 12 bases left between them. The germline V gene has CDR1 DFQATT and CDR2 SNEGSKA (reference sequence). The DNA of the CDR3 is TGCAGTGCTAGTGCCAGGAGGGGCACTGAAGCTTTCTTT. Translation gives CSASARRGTEAFF.

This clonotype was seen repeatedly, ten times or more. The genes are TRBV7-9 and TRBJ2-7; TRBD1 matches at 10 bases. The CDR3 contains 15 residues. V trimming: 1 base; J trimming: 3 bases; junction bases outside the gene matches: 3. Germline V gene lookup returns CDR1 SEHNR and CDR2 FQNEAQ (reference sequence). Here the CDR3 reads CASSLGDRGLYEQYF. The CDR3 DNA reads TGTGCCAGCAGCTTAGGGGACAGGGGCCTCTACGAGCAGTACTTC.

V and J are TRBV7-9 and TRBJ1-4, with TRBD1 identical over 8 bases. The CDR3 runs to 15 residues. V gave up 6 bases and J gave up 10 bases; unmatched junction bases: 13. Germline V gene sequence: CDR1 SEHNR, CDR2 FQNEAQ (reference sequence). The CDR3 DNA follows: TGTGCCAGCAGTTCTTCAGGGGGCGCTTCTGGAAAACTGTTTTTT. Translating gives CASSSSGGASGKLFF.

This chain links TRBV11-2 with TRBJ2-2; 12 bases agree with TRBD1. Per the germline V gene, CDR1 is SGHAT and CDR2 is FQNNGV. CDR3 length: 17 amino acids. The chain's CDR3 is CARAGTGGLTNTGELFF. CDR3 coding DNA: TGTGCTAGAGCCGGGACAGGGGGCCTCACGAACACCGGGGAGCTGTTTTTT.

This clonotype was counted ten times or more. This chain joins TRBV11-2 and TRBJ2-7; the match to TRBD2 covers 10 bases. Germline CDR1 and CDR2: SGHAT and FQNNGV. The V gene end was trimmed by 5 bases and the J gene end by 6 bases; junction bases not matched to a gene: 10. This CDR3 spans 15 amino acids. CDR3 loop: CASSAGLAGVGEQYF. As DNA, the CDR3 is TGTGCCAGCAGCGCAGGGCTAGCGGGGGTTGGCGAGCAGTACTTC. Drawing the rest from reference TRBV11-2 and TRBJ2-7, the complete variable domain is EAGVAQSPRYKIIEKRQSVAFWCNPISGHATLYWYQQILGQGPKLLIQFQNNGVVDDSQLPKDRFSAERLKGVDSTLKIQPAKLEDSAVYLCASSAGLAGVGEQYFGPGTRLTVT.

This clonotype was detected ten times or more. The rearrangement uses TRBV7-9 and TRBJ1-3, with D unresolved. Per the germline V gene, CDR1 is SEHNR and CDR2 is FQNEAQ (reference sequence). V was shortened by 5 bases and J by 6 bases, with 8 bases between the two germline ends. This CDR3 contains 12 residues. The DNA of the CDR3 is TGTGCCAGCAGCCAATCGGAAAACACCATATATTTT. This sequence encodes CASSQSENTIYF.

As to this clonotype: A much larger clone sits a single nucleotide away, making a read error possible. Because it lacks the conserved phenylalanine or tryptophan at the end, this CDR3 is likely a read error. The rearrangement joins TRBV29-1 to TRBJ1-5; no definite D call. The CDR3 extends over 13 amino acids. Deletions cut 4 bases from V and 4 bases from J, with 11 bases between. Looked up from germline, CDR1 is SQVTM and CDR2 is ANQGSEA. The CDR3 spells CSVAGQPNQPQHL. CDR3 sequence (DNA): TGCAGCGTTGCTGGGCAGCCTAATCAGCCCCAGCATCTT.

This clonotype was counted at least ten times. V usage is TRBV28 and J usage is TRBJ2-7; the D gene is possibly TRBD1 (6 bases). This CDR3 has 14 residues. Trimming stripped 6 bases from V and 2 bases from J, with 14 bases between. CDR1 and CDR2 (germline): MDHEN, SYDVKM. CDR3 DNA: TGTGCCAGCAGACCTACAGGGTTAACCTACGAGCAGTACTTC. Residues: CASRPTGLTYEQYF.

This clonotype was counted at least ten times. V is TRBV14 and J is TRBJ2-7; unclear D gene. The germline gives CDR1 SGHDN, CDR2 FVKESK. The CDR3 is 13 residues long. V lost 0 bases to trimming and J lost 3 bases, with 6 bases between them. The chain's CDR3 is CASSQDRNYEQYF. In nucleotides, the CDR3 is TGTGCCAGCAGCCAAGACAGGAACTACGAGCAGTACTTC. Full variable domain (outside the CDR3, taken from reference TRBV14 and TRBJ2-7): EAGVTQFPSHSVIEKGQTVTLRCDPISGHDNLYWYRRVMGKEIKFLLHFVKESKQDESGMPNNRFLAERTGGTYSTLKVQPAELEDSGVYFCASSQDRNYEQYFGPGTRLTVT.

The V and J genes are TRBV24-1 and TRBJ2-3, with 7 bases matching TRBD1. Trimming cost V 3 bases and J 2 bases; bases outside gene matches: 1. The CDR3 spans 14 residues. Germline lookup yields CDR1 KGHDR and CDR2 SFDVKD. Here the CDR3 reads CATSDTGDTDTQYF. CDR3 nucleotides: TGTGCCACCAGTGATACAGGGGACACAGATACGCAGTATTTT.

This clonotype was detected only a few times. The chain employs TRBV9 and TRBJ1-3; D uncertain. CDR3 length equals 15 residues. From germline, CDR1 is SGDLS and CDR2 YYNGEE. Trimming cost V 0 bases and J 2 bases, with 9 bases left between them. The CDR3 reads CASSVGVSTGNTIYF. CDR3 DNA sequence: TGTGCCAGCAGCGTAGGGGTCAGCACTGGAAACACCATATATTTT.

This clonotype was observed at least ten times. CDR3 bases: TGTGCCAGCAGCTTTGACAGGGGGCCTGGAAACACCATATATTTT. Protein product: CASSFDRGPGNTIYF. This chain links TRBV13 with TRBJ1-3; the match to TRBD1 covers 10 bases. Per germline, CDR1 PRHDT and CDR2 FYEKMQ (reference sequence). The CDR3 is 15 amino acids. The V gene end was trimmed by 3 bases and the J gene end by 2 bases; junction bases not matched to a gene: 1.

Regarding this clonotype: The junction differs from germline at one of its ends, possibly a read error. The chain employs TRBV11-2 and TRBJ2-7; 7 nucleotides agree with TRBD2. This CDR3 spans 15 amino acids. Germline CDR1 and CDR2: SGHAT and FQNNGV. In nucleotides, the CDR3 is TGTGCCAGCAGCTTTCGACTAGCTTTAATCTACGGGCAGTACTTC. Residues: CASSFRLALIYGQYF. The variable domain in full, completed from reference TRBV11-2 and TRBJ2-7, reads EAGVAQSPRYKIIEKRQSVAFWCNPISGHATLYWYQQILGQGPKLLIQFQNNGVVDDSQLPKDRFSAERLKGVDSTLKIQPAKLEDSAVYLCASSFRLALIYGQYFGPGTRLTVT.

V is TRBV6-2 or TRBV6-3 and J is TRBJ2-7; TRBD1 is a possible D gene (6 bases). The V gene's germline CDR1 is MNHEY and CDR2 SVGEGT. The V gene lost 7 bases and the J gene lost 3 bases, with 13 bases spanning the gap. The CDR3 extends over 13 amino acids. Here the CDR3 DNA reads TGTGCCAGCAAGGACAGTTCCATCTACGAGCAGTACTTC. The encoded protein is CASKDSSIYEQYF.

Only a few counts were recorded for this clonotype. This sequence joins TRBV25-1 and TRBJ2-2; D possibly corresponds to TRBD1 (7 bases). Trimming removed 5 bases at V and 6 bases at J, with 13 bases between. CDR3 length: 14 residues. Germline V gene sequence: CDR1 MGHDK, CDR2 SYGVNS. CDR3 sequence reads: CASSPQGEAGELFF. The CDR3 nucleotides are TGTGCCAGCAGTCCCCAGGGGGAGGCCGGGGAGCTGTTTTTT.

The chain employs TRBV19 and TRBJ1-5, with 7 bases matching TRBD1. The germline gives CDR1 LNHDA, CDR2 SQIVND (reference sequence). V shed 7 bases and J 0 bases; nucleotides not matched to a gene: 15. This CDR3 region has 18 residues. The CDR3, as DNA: TGTGCCAGTACAAAAAACCGACAGGGAACTAATAGCAATCAGCCCCAGCATTTT. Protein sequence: CASTKNRQGTNSNQPQHF.

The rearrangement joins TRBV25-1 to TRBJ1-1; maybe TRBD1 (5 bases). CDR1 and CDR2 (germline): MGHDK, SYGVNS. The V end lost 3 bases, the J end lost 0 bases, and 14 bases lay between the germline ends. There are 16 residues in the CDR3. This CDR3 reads CASSDSAGALNTEAFF. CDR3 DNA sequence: TGTGCCAGCAGTGATAGTGCCGGGGCCCTGAACACTGAAGCTTTCTTT.

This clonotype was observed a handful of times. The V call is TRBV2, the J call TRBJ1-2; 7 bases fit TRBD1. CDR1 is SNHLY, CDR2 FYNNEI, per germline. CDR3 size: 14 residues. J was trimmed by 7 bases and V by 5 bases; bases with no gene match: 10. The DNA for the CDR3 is TGTGCCAGCAGTCTCGGGACAGCGAGAATTGGCTACACCTTC. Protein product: CASSLGTARIGYTF.